The TCR beta chain under discussion was sequenced for a study of OX40 agonist ivuxolimab in advanced cancers. Some clones are missing from TCRdb's copy, which holds only in-frame ones; the method was immunoSEQ multiplex PCR. This sample has roughly 100,000 clones, with about 87% found just once. CDR1 is SEHNR, CDR2 FQNEAQ, per germline (reference sequence). Trimming shortened V by 5 bases and J by 2 bases, and 22 bases separated the two germline ends. CDR3 length equals 17 residues. The table lists this clone with many counts. The V and J genes are TRBV7-9 and TRBJ2-7; D is perhaps TRBD2 (6 bases). The sample was CD4+ or CD8+ T cells sorted from blood, taken in a trial of the OX40 agonist ivuxolimab. The sequence derives from an adult with an advanced solid tumor such as melanoma, head and neck, liver or kidney cancer. The CDR3 coding sequence is TGTGCCAGCAGCCTAGGACGTTTGGGTGGCGGGGCCTACGAGCAGTACTTC. Protein: CASSLGRLGGGAYEQYF.